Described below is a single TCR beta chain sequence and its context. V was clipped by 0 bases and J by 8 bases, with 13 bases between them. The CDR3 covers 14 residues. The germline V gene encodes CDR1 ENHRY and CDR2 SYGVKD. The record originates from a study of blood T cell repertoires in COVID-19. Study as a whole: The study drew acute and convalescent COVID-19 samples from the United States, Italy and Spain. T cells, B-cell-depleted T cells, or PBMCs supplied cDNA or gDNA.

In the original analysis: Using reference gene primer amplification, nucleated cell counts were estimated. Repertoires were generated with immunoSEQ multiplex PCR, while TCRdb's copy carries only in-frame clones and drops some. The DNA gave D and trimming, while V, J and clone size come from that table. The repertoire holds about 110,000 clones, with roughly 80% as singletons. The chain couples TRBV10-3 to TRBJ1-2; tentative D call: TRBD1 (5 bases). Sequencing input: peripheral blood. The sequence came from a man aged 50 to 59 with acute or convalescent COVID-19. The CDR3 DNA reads TGTGCCATCAGTGAGTCCCCCAGGGTCGGCGGCTACACCTTC. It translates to CAISESPRVGGYTF.